This T cell receptor (beta chain) was retrieved from a study of blood T cells in healthy people across ages. Notes on the study in general: Comparison with aged donors showed that long-lived donors had more naive CD4+ cells and higher diversity.

Losses at the gene ends were 2 bases for V and 3 bases for J; bases not matched to a gene: 12. CDR3 length: 17 residues. Per germline, CDR1 MNHEY and CDR2 SMNVEV (reference sequence). This clonotype was detected ten times or more. Antigen: not known. A sample-barcoded 5' primer and a J-beta primer mix were used in a second PCR of roughly 7 to 11 cycles. From the 5' RACE reads, TCRdb called clonotypes with MiXCR, one entry per CDR3 protein. This sample has hundreds of thousands of distinct CDR3 sequences, with roughly 30% found just once. Isolation recovered at least 7 million PBMCs from every sample. Total RNA was isolated from each sample in quantities of at least 5 micrograms.

The source is a woman older than 75 in good health. Sequenced: blood. The V and J genes are TRBV27 and TRBJ2-7, with 8 bases fitting TRBD1. This CDR3 reads CASSLSRGGTGFYEQYF. The CDR3 coding sequence is TGTGCCAGCAGTTTAAGTCGAGGGGGGACAGGATTCTACGAGCAGTACTTC.